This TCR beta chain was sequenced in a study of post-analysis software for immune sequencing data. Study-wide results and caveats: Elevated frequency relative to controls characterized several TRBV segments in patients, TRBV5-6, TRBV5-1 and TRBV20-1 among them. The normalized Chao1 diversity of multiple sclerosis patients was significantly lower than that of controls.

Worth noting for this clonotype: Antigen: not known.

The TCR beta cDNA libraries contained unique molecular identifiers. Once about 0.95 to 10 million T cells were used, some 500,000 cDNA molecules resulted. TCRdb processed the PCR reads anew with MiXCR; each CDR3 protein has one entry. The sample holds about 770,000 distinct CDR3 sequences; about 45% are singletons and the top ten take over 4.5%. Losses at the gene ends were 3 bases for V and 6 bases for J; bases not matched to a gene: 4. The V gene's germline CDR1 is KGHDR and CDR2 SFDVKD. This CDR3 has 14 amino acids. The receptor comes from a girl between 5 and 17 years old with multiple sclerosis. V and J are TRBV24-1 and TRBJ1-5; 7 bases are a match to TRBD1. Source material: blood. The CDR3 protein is CATSDQQGTQPQHF. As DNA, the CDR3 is TGTGCCACCAGTGATCAACAGGGGACTCAGCCCCAGCATTTT.